This T cell receptor (beta chain) is from a study of T cell responses to AZD1222 COVID-19 vaccine. Notes on the study in general: White British people made up most donors, females outnumbered males, and clonal diversity was possibly underestimated. CD4 TCRs linked to vaccination spanned spike, dominating at 160-218 and 743-854. Spike-specific TCR repertoires showed rising breadth and depth after two AZD1222 doses.

Repertoires were generated with immunoSEQ multiplex PCR, while TCRdb's copy carries only in-frame clones and drops some. Found here are more than 95,000 clones, 80% to 90% of them singletons; the top ten hold 1.5% to 1.8%. Points on this clone: Its antigen is not identified.

The sample here was peripheral blood, taken on day 0 of AZD1222 vaccination. The clonotype was recovered from an adult in good health.

The CDR3 loop is CASTPGVGEQYF. CDR3 in DNA: TGTGCCAGCACCCCGGGGGTAGGTGAGCAGTACTTC. The chain has TRBV7-8 and TRBJ2-7, with D tentatively TRBD2 (6 bases). Trimming pared 7 bases from V and 7 bases from J, leaving 14 bases between. In germline, CDR1 is SGHVS, CDR2 FQNEAQ. This CDR3 has 12 amino acids.